The 21 T cell receptor beta chains below were found in one sample sequenced in a study of metastatic and nonmetastatic thyroid tumors. TCRdb re-called clones from the PCR reads using MiXCR. Found here are about 52,000 clones, around a sixth of them singletons; the top ten hold about 2.7%. Patients had received no treatment of any kind before thyroid surgery. Sequences were obtained from blood. All receptors derive from a female donor with papillary thyroid cancer or a benign thyroid nodule (not recorded which). Some clones in this sample may be carry-over from other donors' samples.

This clone was picked up many times. The chain has TRBV5-1 and TRBJ2-7, with TRBD2 identical over 12 bases. The CDR3 runs to 15 residues. Germline V gives CDR1 SGHRS, CDR2 YFSETQ. Losses at the gene ends were 0 bases for V and 6 bases for J; bases not matched to a gene: 4. CDR3 DNA: TGCGCCAGCAGCTTGGAGACTAGCGGGAGTGCCGAGCAGTACTTC. Its protein is CASSLETSGSAEQYF. Using reference TRBV5-1 and TRBJ2-7 for the parts outside the CDR3, the full variable domain is KAGVTQTPRYLIKTRGQQVTLSCSPISGHRSVSWYQQTPGQGLQFLFEYFSETQRNKGNFPGRFSGRQFSNSRSEMNVSTLELGDSALYLCASSLETSGSAEQYFGPGTRLTVT.

This rearrangement joins TRBV15 to TRBJ2-5; D is possibly TRBD1 or TRBD2 (5 bases each). The germline V gene encodes CDR1 LNHNV and CDR2 YYDKDF (reference sequence). The CDR3 runs 16 residues. Trimming cost V 0 bases and J 0 bases, with 11 bases left between them. In DNA, the CDR3 is TGTGCCACCAGCAGAGAGGCGCAGGGACACCAAGAGACCCAGTACTTC. It encodes CATSREAQGHQETQYF.

V is TRBV7-3 and J is TRBJ2-3, with TRBD2 identical over 9 bases. Germline-derived CDR1 and CDR2 are SGHTA and FQGTGA. The CDR3 length is 15 residues. Trimming at V came to 10 bases and at J to 2 bases, leaving 10 bases not matched to a gene. CDR3: CAITPSGNSTDTQYF. The CDR3 nucleotides read TGTGCCATCACCCCTAGCGGGAACTCCACAGATACGCAGTATTTT.

Many counts were recorded for this clone. This sequence joins TRBV7-3 and TRBJ2-1, with 7 bases that match TRBD1. The CDR3 contains 12 residues. Germline CDR1 SGHTA, CDR2 FQGTGA. V lost 5 bases to trimming and J lost 8 bases; unmatched junction nucleotides: 3. The DNA for the CDR3 is TGTGCCAGCAGCCAAGACAGGGATGAGCAGTTCTTC. Translating it yields CASSQDRDEQFF.

This clone showed up just a few times. The rearrangement uses TRBV19 and TRBJ2-1; D unresolved. This CDR3 spans 12 amino acids. Looked up from germline, CDR1 is LNHDA and CDR2 is SQIVND (reference sequence). Trimming pared 3 bases from V and 16 bases from J, leaving 16 bases between. The CDR3 DNA sequence: TGTGCCAGTAGTATTATCTCTCAAAGGAAATTCTTC. Amino acid sequence: CASSIISQRKFF.

A word on this clone: Being one base from a much bigger clone, this may be a read error. The same CDR3 also results from other DNA sequences found in this sample. The V and J genes are TRBV19 and TRBJ2-2; D call uncertain. This CDR3 has 14 residues. The V gene's germline CDR1 is LNHDA and CDR2 SQIVND (reference sequence). The chain's CDR3 is CASSIPTCTGELFF. The CDR3, as DNA: TGCGCCAGTAGTATCCCAACATGCACCGGGGAGCTGTTTTTT. Looking up the rest from reference TRBV19 and TRBJ2-2 gives the full variable domain: DGGITQSPKYLFRKEGQNVTLSCEQNLNHDAMYWYRQDPGQGLRLIYYSQIVNDFQKGDIAEGYSVSREKKESFPLTVTSAQKNPTAFYLCASSIPTCTGELFFGEGSRLTVL.

This clone was recorded a few times. Compared with germline, one end of the junction differs, possibly owing to a read error. The chain couples TRBV28 to TRBJ2-1; D ambiguous. The CDR3 totals 12 residues. Germline V gene data show CDR1 as MDHEN and CDR2 as SYDVKM. The CDR3 sequence is CANSPHGNEQFF. In DNA, the CDR3 is TGTGCCAACAGTCCCCATGGTAATGAGCAGTTCTTC.

This clone was counted ten times or more. CDR3: CSARPSGAAYEQYF. CDR3 DNA sequence: TGCAGTGCGCGACCTAGCGGCGCGGCCTACGAGCAGTACTTC. The V and J genes are TRBV20-1 and TRBJ2-7, with 7 positions matching TRBD2. The CDR3 spans 14 residues. With V trimmed by 6 bases and J by 2 bases, 10 bases remained unmatched. The germline V gene encodes CDR1 DFQATT and CDR2 SNEGSKA (reference sequence).

The chain combines TRBV20-1 with TRBJ1-3, with unresolved D. This CDR3 contains 14 residues. Between the trimmed V and J ends, which lost 7 bases and 2 bases, there was a span of 15 bases. CDR1 and CDR2 (germline): DFQATT, SNEGSKA (reference sequence). The CDR3 protein is CSVRQRAAGNTIYF. The CDR3 nucleotides read TGCAGTGTACGTCAGCGGGCGGCTGGAAACACCATATATTTT.

Only one count was recorded for this clone. This chain links TRBV3-1 with TRBJ2-7, with 13 bases aligning to TRBD2. Germline assignment: CDR1 LGHDT and CDR2 YNNKEL (reference sequence). The CDR3 totals 14 residues. V gave up 3 bases and J gave up 6 bases; unmatched junction bases: 2. The DNA for the CDR3 is TGTGCCAGCAGCCAGAGACTAGCGGGAGGCGAGCAGTACTTC. Residues: CASSQRLAGGEQYF.

The sample holds many counts of this clone. V usage is TRBV28 and J usage is TRBJ1-1, with D hard to call. The germline gives CDR1 MDHEN, CDR2 SYDVKM. CDR3 length: 13 residues. The V and J ends lost 2 bases and 2 bases respectively, with 6 bases between them. CDR3 sequence (DNA): TGTGCCAGCAGTTTAACGGATAACACTGAAGCTTTCTTT. Translating it yields CASSLTDNTEAFF.

This clone was found many times. The V gene is TRBV18, the J gene TRBJ1-5, with 8 nucleotides matching TRBD1. Germline assignment: CDR1 KGHSH and CDR2 LQKENI. V lost 2 bases, J lost 5 bases, and 5 bases stayed unmatched. The CDR3 length is 15 residues. The CDR3 region is CASSPNTGGDQPQHF. In DNA form, the CDR3 reads TGTGCCAGCTCACCAAACACAGGGGGGGATCAGCCCCAGCATTTT.

This clone has a count of ten or more. Being one base from a much bigger clone, this may be a read error. The sample contains more than one DNA sequence encoding this CDR3. The chain couples TRBV2 to TRBJ1-1; TRBD1 matches at 7 bases. The germline V gene encodes CDR1 SNHLY and CDR2 FYNNEI. V gave up 6 bases and J gave up 4 bases; unmatched junction bases: 11. The CDR3 length is 15 residues. CDR3 coding DNA: TGTGCCAGCAGCGAGTTTGGGCAGGGGGGCACTGAAGCTTTCTTT. This translates into CASSEFGQGGTEAFF.

The genes are TRBV11-2 and TRBJ2-1; D is possibly TRBD2 (5 bases). The CDR3 has 18 amino acids. V lost 4 bases to trimming and J lost 4 bases, with 23 bases between them. CDR1 and CDR2 from the germline V gene are SGHAT and FQNNGV. CDR3 coding DNA: TGTGCCAGCAGCTCTGCCATATTCACTATCCGGGGTTACAATGAGCAGTTCTTC. This encodes CASSSAIFTIRGYNEQFF.

This clone was found many times. The chain has TRBV7-9 and TRBJ2-1; D call uncertain. This CDR3 is built from 13 residues. The germline CDR1 and CDR2 sequences are SEHNR and FQNEAQ (reference sequence). V was clipped by 8 bases and J by 6 bases, with 14 bases between them. The CDR3 region is CASGLVGINEQFF. Here the CDR3 DNA reads TGTGCCAGCGGGCTAGTAGGGATCAATGAGCAGTTCTTC.

The chain joins TRBV12-3 or TRBV12-4 to TRBJ2-7; TRBD2 matches at 7 bases. This CDR3 comprises 13 residues. J lost 4 bases, V lost 5 bases, and 5 bases had no gene match. The CDR3 DNA is TGTGCCAGCAGTCCGGGGGAGGGATACGAGCAGTACTTC. It translates to CASSPGEGYEQYF.

This clone occurred a few times. A read error may account for a junction end that differs from germline. The sample contains more than one DNA sequence encoding this CDR3. The chain uses TRBV28 and TRBJ2-5; 8 nucleotides align to TRBD1. CDR3 length equals 13 residues. CDR1 MDHEN and CDR2 SYDVKM come from the germline V gene. The CDR3, as DNA: TGTGCCATCAATCAGGGGGCGTTTGAGACCCAGTACTTT. Residues: CAINQGAFETQYF.

This clone was seen more than once but under ten times. The chain joins TRBV20-1 to TRBJ1-2; D gene uncertain. CDR1 is DFQATT and CDR2 is SNEGSKA in the germline V gene (reference sequence). Trimming left V 2 bases short and J 4 bases short, with 20 bases between. The CDR3 runs to 16 residues. CDR3 region: CSARPPPAGRSYGYTF. The CDR3 DNA is TGCAGTGCTAGACCCCCCCCTGCAGGCCGAAGCTATGGCTACACCTTC.

This clone came up many times. V gene TRBV9 combines with J gene TRBJ2-5; 14 bases match TRBD2. The CDR3 is made up of 20 amino acids. From germline, CDR1 is SGDLS and CDR2 YYNGEE. With V trimmed by 1 base and J by 2 bases, 13 bases remained unmatched. CDR3 in amino acids: CASSVRPRLAGGSGQETQYF. The CDR3 DNA reads as TGTGCCAGCAGCGTACGCCCCCGACTAGCGGGAGGGAGTGGGCAAGAGACCCAGTACTTC.

There are a few counts of this clone. The V gene is TRBV25-1, the J gene TRBJ2-2, with 7 bases aligning to TRBD2. Germline V gives CDR1 MGHDK, CDR2 SYGVNS. CDR3 length: 14 amino acids. Germline trimming cut 10 bases from V and 7 bases from J; bases unmatched to any gene: 12. CDR3 in DNA: TGTGCCATCAGGCTAGCGGTGTCCGGCGGGGAGCTGTTTTTT. This gives the protein CAIRLAVSGGELFF.

This clone was observed at least ten times. Here the CDR3 reads CASTSHLGVQGVINEQFF. The DNA for the CDR3 is TGTGCCAGCACCTCCCACCTGGGTGTGCAGGGGGTAATCAATGAGCAGTTCTTC. The V and J genes are TRBV6-6 and TRBJ2-1; 7 bases align to TRBD1. CDR3 length: 18 residues. Germline loops: CDR1 MNHNY, CDR2 SVGAGI (reference sequence). V was clipped by 7 bases and J by 6 bases; unmatched bases: 21.